These 27 T cell receptor beta chains share one sample of origin, sequenced in a study of identical twins. Each CDR3 protein gets one entry after TCRdb re-called the 5' RACE reads with MiXCR. Of roughly 240,000 distinct CDR3 sequences in the sample, 7% were seen once. This sample also appeared in a second study, on yellow fever vaccine responses in identical twins.

Sample: memory (CD45RO+) T cells sorted from blood. These receptor sequences come from a woman under 30 in good health.

This clonotype was recorded many times. The chain couples TRBV7-9 to TRBJ1-1; D is uncertain. The germline gives CDR1 SEHNR, CDR2 FQNEAQ (reference sequence). V lost 6 bases and J 3 bases, leaving 5 bases between the germline ends. The CDR3 covers 11 residues. The CDR3 DNA reads TGTGCCAGCAGTCGGGACACTGAAGCTTTCTTT. This translates into CASSRDTEAFF. The variable domain in full, completed from reference TRBV7-9 and TRBJ1-1, reads DTGVSQNPRHKITKRGQNVTFRCDPISEHNRLYWYRQTLGQGPEFLTYFQNEAQLEKSRLLSDRFSAERPKGSFSTLEIQRTEQGDSAMYLCASSRDTEAFFGQGTRLTVV.

The table lists this clonotype with a few counts. V and J are TRBV7-2 and TRBJ2-2; TRBD2 might be the D (5 bases). Germline CDR1 SGHTA, CDR2 FQGNSA. The germline V and J ends were trimmed by 5 bases and 7 bases, with 14 bases remaining between them. This CDR3 has 14 residues. CDR3 sequence (DNA): TGTGCCAGCAGCCGCGGGTCTGGTGGCGGGGAGCTGTTTTTT. It translates to CASSRGSGGGELFF.

This clonotype was picked up a small number of times. J is TRBJ2-5 and V is TRBV19, with 7 nucleotides matching TRBD1. Trimming took 0 bases from V and 5 from J; bases not matched to a gene: 6. Germline V gene data show CDR1 as LNHDA and CDR2 as SQIVND (reference sequence). This CDR3 comprises 15 residues. The CDR3: CASSIDSTGLETQYF. In nucleotides, the CDR3 is TGTGCCAGTAGTATAGATTCGACAGGGTTGGAGACCCAGTACTTC.

This clonotype occurred many times. V gene TRBV5-1 combines with J gene TRBJ2-2, with D unclear. CDR3 size: 14 residues. CDR1 is SGHRS, CDR2 YFSETQ, per germline. With 0 bases removed from V and 7 bases from J, the gap between germline ends came to 10 bases. CDR3 region: CASSLVASGGELFF. The CDR3 DNA is TGCGCCAGCAGCTTGGTGGCGAGTGGCGGGGAGCTGTTTTTT. The whole variable domain, remainder taken from reference TRBV5-1 and TRBJ2-2, is KAGVTQTPRYLIKTRGQQVTLSCSPISGHRSVSWYQQTPGQGLQFLFEYFSETQRNKGNFPGRFSGRQFSNSRSEMNVSTLELGDSALYLCASSLVASGGELFFGEGSRLTVL.

The chain employs TRBV5-1 and TRBJ1-2, with D perhaps matching TRBD1 (6 bases). V was cut by 4 bases and J by 8 bases, with 15 bases left in between. The V gene's germline CDR1 is SGHRS and CDR2 YFSETQ. The CDR3 has 13 amino acids. CDR3 nucleotides: TGCGCCAGCAGCCCCGAACAGGGACGCGGCTACACCTTC. Protein sequence: CASSPEQGRGYTF.

This clonotype was recorded a few times. The germline gene is not matched at one end of the junction; a read error may be the cause. The chain employs TRBV29-1 and TRBJ2-3, with D tentatively TRBD1 (6 bases). The length of the CDR3 is 14 residues. Germline assignment: CDR1 SQVTM and CDR2 ANQGSEA. This CDR3 is CSVEARTATYTQYF. DNA of the CDR3: TGCAGCGTTGAAGCCAGGACAGCCACATATACGCAGTATTTT.

This clonotype turned up a few times. The V call is TRBV29-1, the J call TRBJ2-2; D is uncertain. Germline V gives CDR1 SQVTM, CDR2 ANQGSEA. V lost 4 bases and J lost 2, with 11 bases in between. There are 14 residues in the CDR3. The CDR3 spells CSVASGTNTGELFF. The CDR3 DNA reads as TGCAGCGTTGCGTCGGGCACAAACACCGGGGAGCTGTTTTTT.

This clonotype has a handful of counts. As DNA, the CDR3 is TGTGCCAGCAGCGGACAGGGGGCAAACACCATATATTTT. As protein: CASSGQGANTIYF. The chain uses TRBV9 and TRBJ1-3; 10 bases align to TRBD1. CDR1 is SGDLS, CDR2 YYNGEE, per germline. The J segment lost 6 bases and the V segment lost 3 bases, leaving 0 bases of the junction unmatched. This CDR3 contains 13 residues. Variable domain in full (rest from reference TRBV9 and TRBJ1-3): DSGVTQTPKHLITATGQRVTLRCSPRSGDLSVYWYQQSLDQGLQFLIQYYNGEERAKGNILERFSAQQFPDLHSELNLSSLELGDSALYFCASSGQGANTIYFGEGSWLTVV.

This clonotype has ten or more counts. The chain links TRBV7-6 to TRBJ1-3; D is unclear. Germline V gene data show CDR1 as SGHVS and CDR2 as FNYEAQ. Trimming took off 5 bases at V and 0 bases at J, with 14 bases between the two ends. The CDR3 runs 16 residues. CDR3 bases: TGTGCCAGCAGCCCCGGTGCCGGGAGCTCTGGAAACACCATATATTTT. Translation gives CASSPGAGSSGNTIYF.

This clonotype was detected many times. The V call is TRBV20-1, the J call TRBJ2-3; 11 nucleotides align to TRBD2. V gave up 6 bases and J gave up 4 bases; unmatched junction bases: 9. The CDR3 covers 15 residues. Per germline, CDR1 DFQATT and CDR2 SNEGSKA (reference sequence). The CDR3 DNA reads as TGCAGTGCCAAAAAAACTAGCGGGAGTGCAGATACGCAGTATTTT. It translates to CSAKKTSGSADTQYF.

The chain joins TRBV12-3 or TRBV12-4 to TRBJ1-3; perhaps TRBD1 as D (5 bases). The CDR3 loop spans 15 amino acids. The V end lost 3 bases, the J end lost 0 bases, and 9 bases lay between the germline ends. CDR3 nucleotide sequence: TGTGCCAGCAGTTTGATGCAGGGCTCTGGAAACACCATATATTTT. As protein: CASSLMQGSGNTIYF.

The CDR3 reads CASSLTGTGAGDTQYF. In DNA, the CDR3 is TGCGCCAGCAGCTTGACGGGGACAGGGGCGGGAGATACGCAGTATTTT. The genes are TRBV5-1 and TRBJ2-3; 10 nucleotides line up with TRBD1. This CDR3 comprises 16 residues. CDR1 is SGHRS, CDR2 YFSETQ, per germline. V was clipped by 1 base and J by 5 bases; unmatched bases: 7.

This clonotype showed up just a few times. The chain employs TRBV5-6 and TRBJ2-7; D possibly uses TRBD1 or TRBD2 (5 bases each). The germline gives CDR1 SGHDT, CDR2 YYEEEE. Trimming removed 4 bases at V and 1 base at J, with 15 bases between. The CDR3 consists of 15 residues. CDR3 sequence: CASSRLRGTSYEQYF. The CDR3 region has the DNA TGTGCCAGCAGCCGGCTGAGGGGCACTTCCTACGAGCAGTACTTC.

This clonotype turned up a few times. The chain is built from TRBV20-1 and TRBJ2-1; 12 nucleotides match TRBD2. CDR3 length: 15 residues. Trimming at V came to 2 bases and at J to 6 bases, leaving 5 bases not matched to a gene. Germline V gene sequence: CDR1 DFQATT, CDR2 SNEGSKA (reference sequence). CDR3 DNA sequence: TGCAGTGCTAGACCTAGCGGGGGGGGCACCAATGAGCAGTTCTTC. Translating gives CSARPSGGGTNEQFF.

Comments on this clonotype: This may come from a read error, since a much larger clone is one base off. The chain links TRBV5-1 to TRBJ1-1, with 7 bases identical to TRBD1. Germline V gives CDR1 SGHRS, CDR2 YFSETQ. The length of the CDR3 is 14 residues. CDR3 sequence reads: CARSFDRASTEAFF. CDR3 nucleotide sequence: TGCGCCAGAAGCTTCGACAGGGCGAGCACTGAAGCTTTCTTT.

Only a few counts were recorded for this clonotype. V gene TRBV5-6 combines with J gene TRBJ1-5, with TRBD1 as a possible D gene (6 bases). Trimming pared 5 bases from V and 6 bases from J, leaving 12 bases between. Germline V gives CDR1 SGHDT, CDR2 YYEEEE. The CDR3 contains 13 residues. CDR3 sequence reads: CASSQGFGQPQHF. CDR3 nucleotides: TGTGCCAGCAGTCAGGGGTTCGGTCAGCCCCAGCATTTT.

This clonotype was recorded a few times. This sequence joins TRBV7-8 and TRBJ1-6; D is possibly TRBD1 (6 bases). CDR3 length equals 16 residues. V gave up 5 bases and J gave up 6 bases, with 17 bases separating them. Per germline, CDR1 SGHVS and CDR2 FQNEAQ. As DNA, the CDR3 is TGTGCCAGCAGCCAAAGCTGGGGGCAGGTTAATTCACCCCTCCACTTT. As protein: CASSQSWGQVNSPLHF. Supplemented by reference TRBV7-8 and TRBJ1-6, the full variable domain reads GAGVSQSPRYKVAKRGQDVALRCDPISGHVSLFWYQQALGQGPEFLTYFQNEAQLDKSGLPSDRFFAERPEGSVSTLKIQRTQQEDSAVYLCASSQSWGQVNSPLHFGNGTRLTVT.

This clonotype was seen more than once but under ten times. This sequence joins TRBV19 and TRBJ2-2; 11 positions agree with TRBD2. Looked up from germline, CDR1 is LNHDA and CDR2 is SQIVND (reference sequence). The CDR3 is 17 amino acids. V dropped 6 bases and J dropped 7; count of bases not matched to a gene: 13. CDR3 region: CASSPGLAAVVGGELFF. CDR3 nucleotide sequence: TGTGCCAGTAGCCCGGGACTAGCGGCCGTGGTGGGCGGGGAGCTGTTTTTT.

This clonotype was seen repeatedly, ten times or more. The chain has TRBV6-2 or TRBV6-3 and TRBJ2-3, with D possibly being TRBD2 (5 bases). The CDR3 has 14 residues. With 6 bases removed from V and 4 bases from J, the gap between germline ends came to 14 bases. Germline assignment: CDR1 MNHEY and CDR2 SVGEGT. CDR3 loop: CASSLASGADTQYF. For the CDR3, the DNA is TGTGCCAGCAGCTTAGCGTCAGGAGCAGATACGCAGTATTTT.

This sequence joins TRBV20-1 and TRBJ2-1; maybe TRBD1 (5 bases). This CDR3 region has 15 residues. Germline CDR1 reads DFQATT; CDR2 reads SNEGSKA (reference sequence). The V gene lost 0 bases and the J gene lost 7 bases, with 16 bases spanning the gap. The CDR3 DNA sequence: TGCAGTGCTAGAGATTTTCAGGGCTTGGGGAATGAGCAGTTCTTC. Protein sequence: CSARDFQGLGNEQFF.

This clonotype has only a few counts. The chain employs TRBV6-1 and TRBJ2-6; no definite D call. The CDR3 length is 14 residues. Trimming cost V 8 bases and J 0 bases, with 8 bases left between them. Germline V lookup: CDR1 MNHNS, CDR2 SASEGT. CDR3 amino acids: CASGTNSGANVLTF. The CDR3, as DNA: TGTGCCAGCGGAACAAACTCTGGGGCCAACGTCCTGACTTTC.

This chain joins TRBV24-1 and TRBJ2-1; perhaps TRBD1 as D (5 bases). CDR3 length equals 17 residues. With 7 bases removed from V and 0 bases from J, the gap between germline ends came to 18 bases. The germline V gene encodes CDR1 KGHDR and CDR2 SFDVKD. The CDR3 sequence: CATSSAQGPYSYNEQFF. In DNA form, the CDR3 reads TGTGCCACCAGCTCAGCCCAGGGCCCATACTCCTACAATGAGCAGTTCTTC.

V is TRBV24-1 and J is TRBJ1-1; TRBD1 is a possible D gene (6 bases). Germline V gives CDR1 KGHDR, CDR2 SFDVKD. This CDR3 is built from 15 residues. The V and J ends lost 4 bases and 6 bases respectively, with 17 bases between them. The CDR3 protein is CATSDRGAGLAEAFF. In DNA form, the CDR3 reads TGTGCCACCAGTGACCGGGGGGCAGGGTTGGCTGAAGCTTTCTTT.

This clonotype has at least ten counts. The chain employs TRBV5-5 and TRBJ1-1, with D possibly TRBD1 on 5 matching bases. V lost 4 bases, J lost 10 bases, and 17 bases lay in between. Germline V lookup: CDR1 SGHKS, CDR2 YYEKEE (reference sequence). The CDR3 runs to 13 residues. CDR3 loop: CASSPEVGVRAFF. The CDR3 region has the DNA TGTGCCAGCAGCCCCGAGGTAGGGGTACGAGCTTTCTTT.

This clonotype was seen a few times. V and J are TRBV7-2 and TRBJ2-1; 7 bases line up with TRBD2. Per the germline V gene, CDR1 is SGHTA and CDR2 is FQGNSA. The trim removed 2 bases at V and 4 bases at J, leaving 8 bases unmatched. The CDR3 spans 16 residues. CDR3 in amino acids: CASSLRRESKYNEQFF. CDR3 DNA: TGTGCCAGCAGCTTAAGGCGGGAGAGCAAATACAATGAGCAGTTCTTC.

In this sample, this clonotype turned up a few times. The chain couples TRBV20-1 to TRBJ2-3; TRBD2 matches at 13 bases. After removal of 5 bases from V and 5 bases from J, the junction contained 4 bases not matched to a gene. Germline lookup yields CDR1 DFQATT and CDR2 SNEGSKA (reference sequence). The CDR3 covers 14 residues. DNA of the CDR3: TGCAGTGCTCAGACTAGCGGGGGGCAAGATACGCAGTATTTT. Its translation is CSAQTSGGQDTQYF.

This clonotype has only a few counts. CDR3 bases: TGTGCCAGCAGCTTCAGGGGGGCGAAGATGAACACTGAAGCTTTCTTT. Translated: CASSFRGAKMNTEAFF. V usage is TRBV5-6 and J usage is TRBJ1-1; 7 positions match TRBD1. The CDR3 consists of 16 residues. The germline V gene has CDR1 SGHDT and CDR2 YYEEEE. V lost 2 bases to trimming and J lost 0 bases; unmatched junction nucleotides: 7.